These 5 T cell receptor beta chains were all obtained from the same sample, sequenced in a study of cytomegalovirus exposure and HLA in healthy donors. With 60 Vbeta and 13 Jbeta primers, the PCR was carried out. Sequenced by immunoSEQ multiplex PCR; TCRdb stores in-frame clones only, minus some. This sample has 100,000 to 150,000 clones, with 75% to 85% found just once. The sequencing input was PBMCs. These receptors were obtained from a man in his forties in good health and CMV-seronegative.

A word on this clone: The conserved final phenylalanine or tryptophan is absent from the CDR3, which likely points to a read error. The genes are TRBV6-5 and TRBJ1-1, with D possibly being TRBD1 (5 bases). Germline-derived CDR1 and CDR2 are MNHEY and SVGAGI. Trimming removed 7 bases at V and 0 bases at J, with 12 bases between. The CDR3 is 14 amino acids. In nucleotides, the CDR3 is TGTGCCAGCAAAAGGGGCAGCATGAACACTGAAGCTTTCGTT. The encoded protein is CASKRGSMNTEAFV.

This clone appeared a few times. The rearrangement uses TRBV5-1 and TRBJ2-2, with 13 positions matching TRBD2. The V gene end was trimmed by 3 bases and the J gene end by 5 bases; junction bases not matched to a gene: 4. This CDR3 contains 16 residues. The germline V gene has CDR1 SGHRS and CDR2 YFSETQ. The CDR3 nucleotides are TGCGCCAGCAGCTACGGACTAGCGGGGGAAACCGGGGAGCTGTTTTTT. Translated, it gives CASSYGLAGETGELFF.

This chain connects TRBV29-1 to TRBJ1-1, with D tentatively TRBD1 (5 bases). CDR3 length equals 13 residues. Germline assignment: CDR1 SQVTM and CDR2 ANQGSEA. V was cut by 6 bases and J by 1 base, with 12 bases left in between. CDR3 sequence (DNA): TGCAGCGTCGACGGGGGGGGGAACACTGAAGCTTTCTTT. Translation gives CSVDGGGNTEAFF.

The gene calls are TRBV10-3 and TRBJ2-1; the D gene is possibly TRBD2 (8 bases). CDR1 and CDR2 from the germline V gene are ENHRY and SYGVKD. V lost 10 bases to trimming and J lost 8 bases, with 18 bases between them. The CDR3 extends over 13 amino acids. In nucleotides, the CDR3 is TGTGCCACCAGGGGGGCGGGGGGCTATGAGCAGTTCTTC. This encodes CATRGAGGYEQFF.

The rearrangement links TRBV5-1 to TRBJ2-5, with 8 bases fitting TRBD1. The CDR3 sequence is 13 residues long. Germline values: CDR1 SGHRS, CDR2 YFSETQ. Losses at the gene ends were 3 bases for V and 4 bases for J; bases not matched to a gene: 2. CDR3 protein: CASSWTGTETQYF. The CDR3 DNA reads as TGCGCCAGCAGCTGGACAGGGACAGAGACCCAGTACTTC.